Listed below are T cell receptor beta chains from one sample, sequenced in a study of shared clonotypes between healthy human individuals. Sequencing was performed with immunoSEQ multiplex PCR; in TCRdb, only in-frame clones are kept and a portion is missing. The sample consists of roughly 2.1 million clones, more than 85% of them appearing once. Input material: naive CD8+ T cells from PBMCs. These receptors came from a man aged 18 to 30 in good health. Some clones in this sample may be carry-over from other donors' samples. CDR3s include the opening cysteine and the closing phenylalanine or tryptophan. Each record gives: clone size, D gene, J gene, V gene, CDR3 DNA, CDR3 protein. D genes are given only for firm matches. Expanded clones get a size class; other rows say once, few or many, or leave the size out.

NA TRBD2 TRBJ2-3 TRBV5-1 TGCGCCAGCAGTGCTCTGGGGGGGAACCTCCCAGCAGATACGCAGTATTTT CASSALGGNLPADTQYF
few NA TRBJ1-1 TRBV28 TGTGCCAGCAGTGGATTTATGAACACTGAAGCTTTCTTT CASSGFMNTEAFF
once NA TRBJ2-1 TRBV25-1 TGTGCCAGCAGTACCAGGGGCGGGTACAATGAGCAGTTCTTC CASSTRGGYNEQFF
NA TRBD1 TRBJ2-7 TRBV5-5 TGTGCCAGCAGCTTGGAACTAACCCGAGTACAGGGGAAGCACGAGCAGTACTTC CASSLELTRVQGKHEQYF
NA NA TRBJ2-6 TRBV7-2 TGTGCCAGCAGCCCAGGGCCTGGGGCCAACGTCCTGACTTTC CASSPGPGANVLTF
NA TRBD1 TRBJ2-5 TRBV9 TGTGCCAGCAGCGTAAGAGGGACAGGGGCTCAAGAGACCCAGTACTTC CASSVRGTGAQETQYF
NA TRBD1 TRBJ1-1 TRBV19 TGTGCCAGTAGTCTTGGGACAGGGGTTGAAGCTTTCTTT CASSLGTGVEAFF
once NA TRBJ2-7 TRBV4-2 TGTGCCAGCAGCCAAGCCTTGAAATCTGGGACGGCAAGGTACGAGCAGTACTTC CASSQALKSGTARYEQYF
NA TRBD2 TRBJ2-5 TRBV28 TGTGCCAGCAGGGGGATAGGGACTAGAAGCCAAGAGACCCAGTACTTC CASRGIGTRSQETQYF
once TRBD2 TRBJ2-7 TRBV4-1 TGCGCCAGCAGCCAAGATCCCGGGGGGTCCTACGAGCAGTACTTC CASSQDPGGSYEQYF
NA NA TRBJ2-3 TRBV6-6 TGTGCCAGCAGTTACGGGACCATCCGTCCCACAGATACGCAGTATTTT CASSYGTIRPTDTQYF
NA TRBD1 TRBJ1-2 TRBV25-1 TGTGCCAGCAGTTCGGGACAGCTCTTCGGCTACACCTTC CASSSGQLFGYTF
NA NA TRBJ2-7 TRBV5-1 TGCGCCAGCGGGGCAGGGAGGCACGAGCAGTACTTC CASGAGRHEQYF
NA TRBD1 TRBJ1-5 TRBV6-6 TGTGCCAGCAGTGGGACAGGGGCAACCTACAATCAGCCCCAGCATTTT CASSGTGATYNQPQHF